The 27 T cell receptor beta chains given below trace back to one sample, sequenced in a study of blood T cell repertoires in COVID-19. Repertoires were generated with immunoSEQ multiplex PCR, while TCRdb's copy carries only in-frame clones and drops some. The table shows approximately 440,000 clones, with around 91% occurring only once. Sequenced: PBMCs or T cells enriched from blood (not recorded which). The receptors shown here come from a man in his late teens or twenties who had recovered from COVID-19.

This chain connects TRBV28 to TRBJ2-7; TRBD1 matches at 8 bases. CDR1 and CDR2 from the germline V gene are MDHEN and SYDVKM. Losses at the gene ends were 7 bases for V and 3 bases for J; bases not matched to a gene: 11. This CDR3 comprises 15 residues. CDR3 sequence: CASIPQGARGYEQYF. The CDR3 DNA reads as TGTGCCAGCATCCCCCAGGGGGCGCGGGGCTACGAGCAGTACTTC. The variable domain in full, with the rest retrieved from reference TRBV28 and TRBJ2-7, is DVKVTQSSRYLVKRTGEKVFLECVQDMDHENMFWYRQDPGLGLRLIYFSYDVKMKEKGDIPEGYSVSREKKERFSLILESASTNQTSMYLCASIPQGARGYEQYFGPGTRLTVT.

V gene TRBV28 combines with J gene TRBJ2-2; 9 nucleotides match TRBD1. The germline V gene encodes CDR1 MDHEN and CDR2 SYDVKM. This CDR3 region has 16 residues. V shed 1 base and J 4 bases; nucleotides not matched to a gene: 4. CDR3 sequence reads: CASSLFGQGTTGELFF. CDR3 sequence (DNA): TGTGCCAGCAGTTTATTCGGACAGGGGACCACCGGGGAGCTGTTTTTT.

The chain employs TRBV6-5 and TRBJ1-1, with D uncertain. The length of the CDR3 is 12 residues. Trimming left V 7 bases short and J 0 bases short, with 6 bases between. The germline gives CDR1 MNHEY, CDR2 SVGAGI. The CDR3, as DNA: TGTGCCAGCAATAGCCTGAACACTGAAGCTTTCTTT. Encoded protein: CASNSLNTEAFF.

This chain connects TRBV25-1 to TRBJ2-4; TRBD1 matches at 7 bases. Germline assignment: CDR1 MGHDK and CDR2 SYGVNS. The CDR3 extends over 11 amino acids. J gave up 11 bases and V 2 bases, and 0 bases lay outside the gene matches. The CDR3: CASSEGTVQYF. Written as DNA, the CDR3 is TGTGCCAGCAGTGAAGGGACAGTTCAGTACTTC.

This clone was observed once. This rearrangement joins TRBV3-1 (or the pseudogene TRBV3-2) to TRBJ1-5, with no clear D. Germline lookup yields CDR1 LGHDT and CDR2 YNNKEL (reference sequence). V was cut by 3 bases and J by 6 bases, with 9 bases left in between. The CDR3 is 13 residues long. The DNA for the CDR3 is TGTGCCAGCAGCCACCTCCGGGGTCAGCCCCAGCATTTT. Its protein product is CASSHLRGQPQHF.

The CDR3 reads CAISDRGNQPQHF. DNA for the CDR3: TGTGCCATCAGTGACAGGGGAAATCAGCCCCAGCATTTT. This sequence joins TRBV10-3 and TRBJ1-5, with D tentatively TRBD1 (6 bases). The V end was cut by 3 bases, the J end by 4 bases, with 7 bases between. CDR1 and CDR2 (germline): ENHRY, SYGVKD. The CDR3 length is 13 residues.

The chain links TRBV9 to TRBJ1-3, with D uncertain. Germline V gene sequence: CDR1 SGDLS, CDR2 YYNGEE. The CDR3 sequence is 16 residues long. V was shortened by 7 bases and J by 0 bases, with 17 bases between the two germline ends. DNA for the CDR3: TGTGCCAGCCAACGTGGTAGCCCAAGCTCTGGAAACACCATATATTTT. Translated: CASQRGSPSSGNTIYF.

A note on this clone: The same CDR3 arises from other DNA sequences in this sample as well. The V call is TRBV7-9, the J call TRBJ1-2, with TRBD1 identical over 9 bases. Germline CDR1 is SEHNR and CDR2 is FQNEAQ (reference sequence). This CDR3 has 13 amino acids. With 3 bases clipped from V and 6 bases from J, the junction kept 2 bases outside the gene matches. The CDR3 region is CASSLGQGNGYTF. CDR3 coding DNA: TGTGCCAGCAGCTTGGGACAGGGAAATGGCTACACCTTC.

The chain uses TRBV5-1 and TRBJ1-5; D possibly corresponds to TRBD1 (6 bases). The germline gives CDR1 SGHRS, CDR2 YFSETQ. Trimming shortened V by 3 bases and J by 2 bases, and 12 bases separated the two germline ends. This CDR3 has 15 residues. The CDR3 protein is CASSYFPGGNQPQHF. CDR3 nucleotide sequence: TGCGCCAGCAGCTACTTCCCAGGGGGCAATCAGCCCCAGCATTTT. Using reference TRBV5-1 and TRBJ1-5 for the parts outside the CDR3, the full variable domain is KAGVTQTPRYLIKTRGQQVTLSCSPISGHRSVSWYQQTPGQGLQFLFEYFSETQRNKGNFPGRFSGRQFSNSRSEMNVSTLELGDSALYLCASSYFPGGNQPQHFGDGTRLSIL.

This chain joins TRBV4-1 and TRBJ2-7; maybe TRBD1 (6 bases). Germline CDR1 and CDR2: MGHRA and YSYEKL. This CDR3 comprises 16 residues. Trimming pared 1 base from V and 3 bases from J, leaving 16 bases between. CDR3 DNA: TGCGCCAGCAGCCAAGCTCACGGACAGCCTCACTACGAGCAGTACTTC. Encoded protein: CASSQAHGQPHYEQYF.

The rearrangement links TRBV7-2 to TRBJ1-1; D is possibly TRBD1 (5 bases). The CDR3 length is 15 residues. Trimming stripped 3 bases from V and 1 base from J, with 12 bases between. The germline V gene encodes CDR1 SGHTA and CDR2 FQGNSA. CDR3 in amino acids: CASSFQDRPNTEAFF. The CDR3 DNA is TGTGCCAGCAGCTTCCAAGACAGACCGAACACTGAAGCTTTCTTT.

The chain couples TRBV19 to TRBJ2-1; 7 nucleotides line up with TRBD2. CDR1 LNHDA and CDR2 SQIVND come from the germline V gene (reference sequence). With 1 base clipped from V and 5 bases from J, the junction kept 5 bases outside the gene matches. The CDR3 covers 15 residues. CDR3 in DNA: TGTGCCAGTAGTATAGTAGGAGCGGGGAACAATGAGCAGTTCTTC. Translating gives CASSIVGAGNNEQFF. The entire variable domain, with the rest obtained from reference TRBV19 and TRBJ2-1, is as follows: DGGITQSPKYLFRKEGQNVTLSCEQNLNHDAMYWYRQDPGQGLRLIYYSQIVNDFQKGDIAEGYSVSREKKESFPLTVTSAQKNPTAFYLCASSIVGAGNNEQFFGPGTRLTVL.

V is TRBV19 and J is TRBJ1-5, with 7 nucleotides matching TRBD1. The CDR3 extends over 13 amino acids. The trim removed 3 bases at V and 6 bases at J, leaving 2 bases unmatched. Germline V gene lookup returns CDR1 LNHDA and CDR2 SQIVND (reference sequence). The CDR3 sequence: CASSMEGAQPQHF. The DNA of the CDR3 is TGTGCCAGTAGTATGGAGGGGGCTCAGCCCCAGCATTTT.

The V gene is TRBV9, the J gene TRBJ2-7; the match to TRBD1 covers 9 bases. CDR1 is SGDLS and CDR2 is YYNGEE in the germline V gene. Unmatched junction bases numbered 10, after V lost 3 bases and J lost 6 bases. The length of the CDR3 is 15 residues. The CDR3 region is CASSARGTGLSEQYF. The CDR3 coding sequence is TGTGCCAGCAGCGCCCGGGGGACAGGGCTCAGCGAGCAGTACTTC.

The chain couples TRBV10-3 to TRBJ1-2, with D perhaps matching TRBD1 (6 bases). Germline V gene data show CDR1 as ENHRY and CDR2 as SYGVKD. The length of the CDR3 is 14 residues. Trimming cost V 5 bases and J 4 bases, with 14 bases left between them. The chain's CDR3 is CAISPSGVRYGYTF. CDR3 nucleotides: TGTGCCATCAGTCCTTCAGGGGTTCGCTATGGCTACACCTTC.

A few counts support this clone. V gene TRBV28 combines with J gene TRBJ1-2; D gene uncertain. The germline CDR1 and CDR2 sequences are MDHEN and SYDVKM. V was cut by 3 bases and J by 7 bases, with 21 bases left in between. The CDR3 has 16 residues. The CDR3 DNA reads TGTGCCAGCAGTTTTATGTCAGTAAGGAGAGAACGTGGCTACACCTTC. It specifies CASSFMSVRRERGYTF.

The chain is built from TRBV4-1 and TRBJ2-7; 9 bases match TRBD2. Germline V gene lookup returns CDR1 MGHRA and CDR2 YSYEKL. The CDR3 is made up of 13 amino acids. The V gene end was trimmed by 6 bases and the J gene end by 5 bases; junction bases not matched to a gene: 5. The CDR3 loop is CASRAGGSHEQYF. In nucleotides, the CDR3 is TGCGCCAGCAGAGCGGGAGGCTCTCACGAGCAGTACTTC.

The chain has TRBV14 and TRBJ2-1; TRBD2 matches at 7 bases. After removal of 0 bases from V and 13 bases from J, the junction contained 6 bases not matched to a gene. Germline V gene lookup returns CDR1 SGHDN and CDR2 FVKESK. The CDR3 covers 13 residues. This CDR3 is CASSQDLAGVQFF. Here the CDR3 DNA reads TGTGCCAGCAGCCAAGATCTCGCGGGAGTTCAGTTCTTC.

The chain employs TRBV15 and TRBJ1-1; TRBD1 matches 8 bases. In germline, CDR1 is LNHNV, CDR2 YYDKDF (reference sequence). This CDR3 spans 15 amino acids. Trimming cost V 8 bases and J 5 bases; bases outside gene matches: 13. CDR3 loop: CATEPGDRGLTEAFF. In DNA form, the CDR3 reads TGTGCCACCGAACCCGGAGACAGGGGTTTAACTGAAGCTTTCTTT. The whole variable domain, remainder taken from reference TRBV15 and TRBJ1-1, is DAMVIQNPRYQVTQFGKPVTLSCSQTLNHNVMYWYQQKSSQAPKLLFHYYDKDFNNEADTPDNFQSRRPNTSFCFLDIRSPGLGDTAMYLCATEPGDRGLTEAFFGQGTRLTVV.

The chain links TRBV11-3 to TRBJ2-1; weak D call: TRBD2 (5 bases). Looked up from germline, CDR1 is SGHNT and CDR2 is YENEEA. The CDR3 totals 16 residues. V was cut by 2 bases and J by 5 bases, with 16 bases left in between. The CDR3 region is CASSLRSSWADNEQFF. The DNA of the CDR3 is TGTGCCAGCAGCTTACGGTCTAGCTGGGCTGACAATGAGCAGTTCTTC.

This clone was observed once. The chain links TRBV6-1 to TRBJ1-2; tentative D call: TRBD1 (5 bases). This CDR3 has 13 residues. CDR1 and CDR2 (germline): MNHNS, SASEGT. V was shortened by 5 bases and J by 4 bases, with 11 bases between the two germline ends. CDR3 protein: CASSRTQFYGYTF. Here the CDR3 DNA reads TGTGCCAGCAGTAGGACACAATTCTATGGCTACACCTTC.

V gene TRBV20-1 combines with J gene TRBJ2-7; tentative D call: TRBD2 (6 bases). Per the germline V gene, CDR1 is DFQATT and CDR2 is SNEGSKA (reference sequence). Trimming took off 3 bases at V and 6 bases at J, with 21 bases between the two ends. CDR3 length equals 15 residues. The CDR3 region is CSASVPGSPSSEQYF. In nucleotides, the CDR3 is TGCAGTGCTAGTGTTCCCGGGAGCCCCTCTTCCGAGCAGTACTTC.

Remarks on this clone: Mismatch with germline at one junction end may stem from a read error. The chain is built from TRBV5-4 and TRBJ2-7, with a weak D call TRBD1 (6 bases). CDR3 length equals 14 residues. Germline CDR1 and CDR2: SGHNT and YYREEE (reference sequence). The CDR3 loop is CASSFPDSSYEQYF. As DNA, the CDR3 is TGTGCCAGCAGCTTTCCGGACAGCTCCTACGAGCAATACTTC.

This clone occurred once. The chain employs TRBV7-2 and TRBJ2-1; 7 positions agree with TRBD1. Germline loops: CDR1 SGHTA, CDR2 FQGNSA. The ends lost 3 bases at V and 7 bases at J; junction bases unmatched: 6. This CDR3 is built from 14 residues. CDR3 DNA sequence: TGTGCCAGCAGCTTGAGACAGGGTTGGAATGAGCAGTTCTTC. Translating gives CASSLRQGWNEQFF. The entire variable domain, with the rest obtained from reference TRBV7-2 and TRBJ2-1, is as follows: GAGVSQSPSNKVTEKGKDVELRCDPISGHTALYWYRQSLGQGLEFLIYFQGNSAPDKSGLPSDRFSAERTGGSVSTLTIQRTQQEDSAVYLCASSLRQGWNEQFFGPGTRLTVL.

The genes are TRBV24-1 and TRBJ1-1; no reliable D call. CDR3 size: 15 residues. Germline V CDR1 and CDR2: KGHDR, SFDVKD. The V and J ends lost 0 bases and 0 bases respectively, with 7 bases between them. The CDR3 sequence: CATSDLPGMNTEAFF. The CDR3 DNA sequence: TGTGCCACCAGTGATTTGCCAGGTATGAACACTGAAGCTTTCTTT.

This clone appeared once. The rearrangement links TRBV3-1 (or the pseudogene TRBV3-2) to TRBJ1-1; weak D call: TRBD1 (5 bases). CDR1 and CDR2 (germline): LGHDT, YNNKEL (reference sequence). V was trimmed by 10 bases and J by 6 bases, leaving 18 bases between them. The CDR3 is 13 residues long. CDR3 nucleotides: TGTGCCACCGGCCTCAGGGTCGGCTCTGAAGCTTTCTTT. Translated, it gives CATGLRVGSEAFF.

The chain recombines TRBV7-9 with TRBJ1-3, with TRBD1 identical over 9 bases. With V trimmed by 1 base and J by 1 base, 5 bases remained unmatched. The CDR3 extends over 17 amino acids. CDR1 is SEHNR, CDR2 FQNEAQ, per germline (reference sequence). Here the CDR3 reads CASSLEGQGPSGNTIYF. The CDR3 coding sequence is TGTGCCAGCAGCTTAGAGGGACAGGGTCCTTCTGGAAACACCATATATTTT.